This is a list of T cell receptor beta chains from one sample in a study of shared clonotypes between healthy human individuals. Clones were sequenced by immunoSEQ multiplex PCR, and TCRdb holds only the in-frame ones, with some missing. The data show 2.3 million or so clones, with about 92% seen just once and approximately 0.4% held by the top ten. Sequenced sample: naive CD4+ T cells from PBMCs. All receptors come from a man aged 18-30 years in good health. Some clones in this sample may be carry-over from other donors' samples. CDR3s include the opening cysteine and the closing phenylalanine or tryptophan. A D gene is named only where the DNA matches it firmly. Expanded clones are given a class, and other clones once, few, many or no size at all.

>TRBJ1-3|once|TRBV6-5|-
CASRALFSGNTIYF
TGTGCCAGCAGGGCCCTTTTCTCTGGAAACACCATATATTTT
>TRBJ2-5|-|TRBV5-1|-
CASSFLGQETQYF
TGCGCCAGCAGCTTTCTCGGACAAGAGACCCAGTACTTC
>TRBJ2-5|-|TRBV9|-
CASSVSHVGQETQYF
TGTGCCAGCAGCGTATCGCACGTAGGCCAAGAGACCCAGTACTTC
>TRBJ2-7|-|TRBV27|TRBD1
CASSPQGDEQYF
TGTGCCAGCAGTCCGCAGGGGGACGAGCAGTACTTC
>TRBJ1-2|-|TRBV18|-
CASSQEQGGYGYTF
TGTGCCAGCTCACAAGAACAGGGTGGCTATGGCTACACCTTC
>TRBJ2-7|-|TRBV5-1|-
CASSQDIYRYEQYF
TGCGCCAGCAGCCAGGACATCTACCGCTACGAGCAGTACTTC
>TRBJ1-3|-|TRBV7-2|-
CASSPFLLGQAGNTIYF
TGTGCCAGCAGCCCCTTCCTACTTGGGCAGGCTGGAAACACCATATATTTT
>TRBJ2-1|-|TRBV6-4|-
CASRRESISNEQFF
TGTGCCAGCCGGAGGGAAAGTATAAGCAATGAGCAGTTCTTC
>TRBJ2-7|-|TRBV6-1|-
CASGDLLYEQYF
TGTGCCAGCGGTGATCTACTCTACGAGCAGTACTTC
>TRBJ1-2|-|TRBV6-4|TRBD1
CASSDSRGGGYTF
TGTGCCAGCAGTGACAGCAGGGGGGGTGGCTACACCTTC
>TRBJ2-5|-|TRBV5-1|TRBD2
CASSLGSGGRQETQYF
TGCGCCAGCAGCTTGGGGAGCGGGGGGAGGCAAGAGACCCAGTACTTC
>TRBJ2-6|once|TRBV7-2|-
CASSLVGAGWSGANVLTF
TGTGCCAGCAGCTTAGTGGGGGCAGGGTGGTCCGGGGCCAACGTCCTGACTTTC
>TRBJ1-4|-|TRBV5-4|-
CASSLVGTANEKLFF
TGTGCCAGCAGCTTGGTAGGGACGGCTAATGAAAAACTGTTTTTT
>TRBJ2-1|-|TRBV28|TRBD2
CASSWGGGYNEQFF
TGTGCCAGCAGTTGGGGGGGAGGCTACAATGAGCAGTTCTTC
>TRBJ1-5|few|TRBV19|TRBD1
CASSSPGQGRSNQPQHF
TGTGCCAGTAGTTCTCCGGGACAGGGAAGGAGCAATCAGCCCCAGCATTTT
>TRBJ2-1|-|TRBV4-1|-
CASGPGAFYNEQFF
TGCGCCAGCGGCCCAGGGGCCTTTTACAATGAGCAGTTCTTC
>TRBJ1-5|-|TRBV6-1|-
CASSEISGALIQPQHF
TGTGCCAGCAGTGAAATCTCAGGGGCTTTGATTCAGCCCCAGCATTTT
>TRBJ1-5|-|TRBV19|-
CASSAWGKENQPQHF
TGTGCCAGTAGCGCTTGGGGCAAAGAGAATCAGCCCCAGCATTTT
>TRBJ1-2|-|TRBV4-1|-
CASSLSLPGLIYGYTF
TGCGCCAGCAGCCTGAGTCTCCCCGGACTGATATATGGCTACACCTTC
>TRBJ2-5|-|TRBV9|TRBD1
CASSVSSFWTGKETQYF
TGTGCCAGCAGCGTATCCTCCTTTTGGACAGGGAAAGAGACCCAGTACTTC
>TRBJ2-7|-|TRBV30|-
CAWNPPRGLVTYEQYF
TGTGCCTGGAATCCCCCTCGAGGGTTAGTGACCTACGAGCAGTACTTC
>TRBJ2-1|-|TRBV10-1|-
CASGGAGAFNEQFF
TGCGCCAGCGGGGGAGCAGGGGCCTTCAATGAGCAGTTCTTC
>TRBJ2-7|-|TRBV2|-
CASSDYTFYEQYF
TGTGCCAGCAGTGACTACACCTTCTACGAGCAGTACTTC
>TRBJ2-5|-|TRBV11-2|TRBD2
CASSLGLAGSRETQYF
TGTGCCAGCAGCTTGGGACTAGCGGGATCTCGGGAGACCCAGTACTTC
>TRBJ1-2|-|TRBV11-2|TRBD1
CASSFRDRGPYGYTF
TGTGCCAGCAGCTTTAGGGACAGGGGACCATATGGCTACACCTTC
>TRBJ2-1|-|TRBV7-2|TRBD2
CASRKGREDYNEQFF
TGTGCCAGCAGGAAGGGGCGGGAGGATTACAATGAGCAGTTCTTC
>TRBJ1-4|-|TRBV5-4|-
CASSLGPGRGEEKLFF
TGTGCCAGCAGCTTGGGCCCGGGACGGGGGGAGGAAAAACTGTTTTTT
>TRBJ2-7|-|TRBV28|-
CASKLGLIGEQYF
TGTGCCAGCAAACTGGGGCTAATAGGCGAGCAGTACTTC
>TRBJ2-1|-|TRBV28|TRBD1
CASSPKPRDRGNNEQFF
TGTGCCAGCAGCCCCAAACCCCGGGACAGGGGCAACAATGAGCAGTTCTTC
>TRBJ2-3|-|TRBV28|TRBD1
CASSFIGTALDTQYF
TGTGCCAGCAGTTTTATTGGGACAGCCTTAGATACGCAGTATTTT
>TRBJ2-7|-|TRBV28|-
CASSSGSVGSYEQYF
TGTGCCAGCAGCTCTGGATCGGTGGGGTCCTACGAGCAGTACTTC